The 21 T cell receptor beta chains listed next were all sequenced from one sample in a study of T cell responses to AZD1222 COVID-19 vaccine. This table comes from immunoSEQ multiplex PCR, and its TCRdb copy is limited to in-frame clones, with some not included. The sample lists some 90,000 clones, more than 70% occurring once. The specimen was peripheral blood, collected on day 0 of AZD1222 vaccination. The source is an adult in good health.

This clone was seen once. The chain has TRBV7-9 and TRBJ1-6; D unresolved. The CDR3 sequence is 15 residues long. The V and J ends lost 3 bases and 2 bases respectively, with 8 bases between them. Looked up from germline, CDR1 is SEHNR and CDR2 is FQNEAQ (reference sequence). The CDR3, as DNA: TGTGCCAGCAGCTTTGAGGCGACCTATAATTCACCCCTCCACTTT. Its protein is CASSFEATYNSPLHF.

The chain recombines TRBV19 with TRBJ1-1; 7 bases align to TRBD1. The CDR3 totals 15 residues. J gave up 3 bases and V 7 bases, and 11 bases lay outside the gene matches. The germline V gene has CDR1 LNHDA and CDR2 SQIVND (reference sequence). DNA of the CDR3: TGTGCCAGTAACCTCCAGGGGGGTCAGCACACTGAAGCTTTCTTT. Its protein product is CASNLQGGQHTEAFF.

This clone was observed once. The CDR3, as DNA: TGTGCCAGCAGCCCCTCCTGGCAGGGGAGGGACACTGAAGCTTTCTTT. It specifies CASSPSWQGRDTEAFF. The V and J genes are TRBV6-2 or TRBV6-3 and TRBJ1-1, with D possibly TRBD1 on 6 matching bases. The CDR3 runs to 16 residues. CDR1 and CDR2 from the germline V gene are MNHEY and SVGEGT. V lost 6 bases and J lost 3, with 20 bases in between.

The chain couples TRBV4-1 to TRBJ2-2, with TRBD1 matching over 12 bases. J gave up 5 bases and V 4 bases, and 5 bases lay outside the gene matches. The germline gives CDR1 MGHRA, CDR2 YSYEKL. The CDR3 contains 16 residues. The CDR3 sequence is CASSLGTGGSTGELFF. The CDR3, as DNA: TGCGCCAGCAGCCTAGGGACAGGGGGCAGTACCGGGGAGCTGTTTTTT.

The gene calls are TRBV7-2 and TRBJ2-6; tentatively, D is TRBD1 or TRBD2 (5 bases each). This CDR3 is built from 16 residues. V was pared by 6 bases and J by 0 bases, with 12 bases between. CDR1 and CDR2 from the germline V gene are SGHTA and FQGNSA. The chain's CDR3 is CASRPGQFSGANVLTF. The CDR3 DNA reads as TGTGCCAGCAGGCCGGGGCAGTTCTCTGGGGCCAACGTCCTGACTTTC.

The chain carries TRBV28 and TRBJ2-7; 7 bases map to TRBD1. CDR1 MDHEN and CDR2 SYDVKM come from the germline V gene. The junction had 12 bases not matched to a gene; V was cut back by 7 bases and J by 3 bases. This CDR3 is built from 15 residues. DNA of the CDR3: TGTGCCAGCACCCCTGAGGGCAGGGGGTACTACGAGCAGTACTTC. Protein sequence: CASTPEGRGYYEQYF.

The chain couples TRBV28 to TRBJ2-1; no definite D call. Germline CDR1 reads MDHEN; CDR2 reads SYDVKM. Deletions cut 6 bases from V and 5 bases from J, with 11 bases between. The CDR3 contains 13 residues. CDR3 region: CASSPDTHNEQFF. The DNA for the CDR3 is TGTGCCAGCAGCCCAGACACCCACAATGAGCAGTTCTTC. The full variable domain, completed using reference TRBV28 and TRBJ2-1, is DVKVTQSSRYLVKRTGEKVFLECVQDMDHENMFWYRQDPGLGLRLIYFSYDVKMKEKGDIPEGYSVSREKKERFSLILESASTNQTSMYLCASSPDTHNEQFFGPGTRLTVL.

This clone occurred once. The V call is TRBV6-4, the J call TRBJ1-2; TRBD1 might be the D (5 bases). CDR3 size: 13 residues. The ends were cut back, 6 bases at V and 2 bases at J, with 10 bases in the middle. CDR1 MRHNA and CDR2 SNTAGT come from the germline V gene. The chain's CDR3 is CASSPTVNYGYTF. In DNA, the CDR3 is TGTGCCAGCAGCCCGACAGTAAACTATGGCTACACCTTC.

This sequence joins TRBV28 and TRBJ1-5; TRBD1 matches at 9 bases. Trimming removed 6 bases from V and 6 bases from J; junction bases left unmatched: 9. CDR3 size: 15 residues. Germline-derived CDR1 and CDR2 are MDHEN and SYDVKM. CDR3 DNA sequence: TGTGCCAGCAGCATAGGGACAGGGTTTGGTCAGCCCCAGCATTTT. This translates into CASSIGTGFGQPQHF.

This chain joins TRBV4-3 and TRBJ1-2; 7 bases fit TRBD1. Unmatched junction bases numbered 2, after V lost 1 base and J lost 0 bases. Looked up from germline, CDR1 is LGHNA and CDR2 is YSLEER. The CDR3 sequence is 15 residues long. The CDR3 is CASSQVGTANYGYTF. The CDR3 DNA reads as TGCGCCAGCAGCCAAGTAGGGACAGCTAACTATGGCTACACCTTC.

The chain carries TRBV27 and TRBJ2-3, with no clear D. The germline CDR1 and CDR2 sequences are MNHEY and SMNVEV (reference sequence). This CDR3 is built from 12 residues. The V end lost 6 bases, the J end lost 2 bases, and 6 bases lay between the germline ends. The CDR3 reads CASRAYTDTQYF. CDR3 nucleotides: TGTGCCAGCAGGGCGTACACAGATACGCAGTATTTT.

The chain is built from TRBV6-1 and TRBJ1-3; D is undetermined. The length of the CDR3 is 14 residues. The ends were cut back, 2 bases at V and 4 bases at J, with 9 bases in the middle. The germline V gene has CDR1 MNHNS and CDR2 SASEGT. CDR3 in DNA: TGTGCCAGCAGTGAATTGTCTGCCGGAAACACCATATATTTT. Translated: CASSELSAGNTIYF.

The chain recombines TRBV2 with TRBJ1-1; D ambiguous. Germline lookup yields CDR1 SNHLY and CDR2 FYNNEI. This CDR3 is 13 amino acids long. The V end lost 3 bases, the J end lost 5 bases, and 10 bases lay between the germline ends. CDR3 sequence: CASSDEEWTEAFF. For the CDR3, the DNA is TGTGCCAGCAGTGACGAAGAGTGGACTGAAGCTTTCTTT.

The chain employs TRBV27 and TRBJ1-2, with D possibly being TRBD1 (5 bases). Germline V gene data show CDR1 as MNHEY and CDR2 as SMNVEV (reference sequence). CDR3 length equals 14 residues. Trimming stripped 11 bases from V and 4 bases from J, with 20 bases between. CDR3 residues: CAAGEFRVGYGYTF. CDR3 nucleotide sequence: TGTGCCGCCGGGGAGTTCAGGGTGGGCTATGGCTACACCTTC.

The gene calls are TRBV28 and TRBJ2-7, with 9 bases aligning to TRBD1. In germline, CDR1 is MDHEN, CDR2 SYDVKM. This CDR3 contains 13 residues. V shed 4 bases and J 4 bases; nucleotides not matched to a gene: 2. CDR3 sequence: CASSSGQGYEQYF. The CDR3 region has the DNA TGTGCCAGCAGTTCGGGACAGGGTTACGAGCAGTACTTC.

The rearrangement links TRBV28 to TRBJ2-7, with a tentative D call TRBD2 (6 bases). V dropped 2 bases and J dropped 3 bases, with 14 bases sitting between them. CDR1 MDHEN and CDR2 SYDVKM come from the germline V gene. There are 15 residues in the CDR3. The CDR3 DNA is TGTGCCAGCAGTTTAGGAGGGAGTACAAGCTACGAGCAGTACTTC. It encodes CASSLGGSTSYEQYF.

The chain links TRBV10-3 to TRBJ1-2, with TRBD1 as a possible D gene (6 bases). CDR1 is ENHRY and CDR2 is SYGVKD in the germline V gene. The CDR3 is 14 amino acids. The CDR3 sequence is CAKSRDINNYGYTF. DNA for the CDR3: TGTGCAAAATCCCGGGACATCAATAACTATGGCTACACCTTC.

The chain is built from TRBV2 and TRBJ1-4; 8 bases agree with TRBD1. The CDR3 spans 14 residues. V dropped 6 bases and J dropped 2; count of bases not matched to a gene: 2. CDR1 SNHLY and CDR2 FYNNEI come from the germline V gene. The DNA of the CDR3 is TGTGCCAGCAGCCGACAGGGGACTAATGAAAAACTGTTTTTT. It yields the protein CASSRQGTNEKLFF.

This chain uses TRBV6-2 or TRBV6-3 with TRBJ1-1, with unresolved D. V was pared by 4 bases and J by 5 bases, with 8 bases between. The CDR3 length is 12 residues. The germline V gene encodes CDR1 MNHEY and CDR2 SVGEGT. CDR3 DNA sequence: TGTGCCAGCAGTTGGGGTGGGACTGAAGCTTTCTTT. Translating it yields CASSWGGTEAFF.

This clone showed up just once. V and J are TRBV12-3 or TRBV12-4 and TRBJ1-1, with D uncertain. The V gene lost 6 bases and the J gene lost 3 bases, with 11 bases spanning the gap. The CDR3 is 13 amino acids. CDR3 in amino acids: CASSLNGDTEAFF. CDR3 nucleotides: TGTGCCAGCAGCCTAAACGGGGACACTGAAGCTTTCTTT.

The CDR3 spells CASSLRYEQYF. CDR3 sequence (DNA): TGTGCCAGCAGCTTGCGGTACGAGCAGTACTTC. The chain joins TRBV5-8 to TRBJ2-7, with D hard to call. This CDR3 is built from 11 residues. Germline values: CDR1 SGHTS, CDR2 YDEGEE. V dropped 1 base and J dropped 4 bases, with 3 bases sitting between them.